This T cell receptor beta chain appears in the sequencing data of a study of radiotherapy plus CTLA-4 blockade in lung cancer. Sequencing was performed with immunoSEQ multiplex PCR; in TCRdb, only in-frame clones are kept and a portion is missing. The sample holds fewer than 75,000 clones, around 86% seen once. Germline CDR1 is SGHVS and CDR2 is FQNEAQ. This CDR3 is 19 amino acids long. Trimming took 3 bases from V and 1 from J; bases not matched to a gene: 9. V usage is TRBV7-8 and J usage is TRBJ2-3, with TRBD2 matching over 14 bases. This clonotype was sampled from a human donor with non-small cell lung cancer that progressed on radiotherapy plus ipilimumab. The material was peripheral blood, obtained from a patient treated with radiotherapy plus ipilimumab. CDR3 residues: CASSFWGTSGSIGTDTQYF. The CDR3 bases are TGTGCCAGCAGCTTCTGGGGGACTAGCGGGAGTATCGGCACAGATACGCAGTATTTT.